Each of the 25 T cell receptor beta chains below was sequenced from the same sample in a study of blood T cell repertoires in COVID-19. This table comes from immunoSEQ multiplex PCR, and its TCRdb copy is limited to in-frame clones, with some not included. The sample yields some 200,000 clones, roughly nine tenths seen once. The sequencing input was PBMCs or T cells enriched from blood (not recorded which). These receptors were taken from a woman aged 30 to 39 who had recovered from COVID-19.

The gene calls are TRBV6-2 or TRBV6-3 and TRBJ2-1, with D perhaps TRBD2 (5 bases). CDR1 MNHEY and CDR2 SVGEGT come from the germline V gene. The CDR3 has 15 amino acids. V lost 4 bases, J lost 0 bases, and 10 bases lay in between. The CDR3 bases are TGTGCCAGCAGTTTCGGGAAGATCTCCTACAATGAGCAGTTCTTC. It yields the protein CASSFGKISYNEQFF.

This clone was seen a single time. The CDR3 loop reads CASSIVGGTGELFF. Here the CDR3 DNA reads TGTGCCAGTAGTATAGTAGGGGGCACCGGGGAGCTGTTTTTT. The rearrangement joins TRBV19 to TRBJ2-2, with D tentatively TRBD1 (6 bases). V gave up 1 base and J gave up 4 bases, with 7 bases separating them. Germline lookup yields CDR1 LNHDA and CDR2 SQIVND (reference sequence). CDR3 length equals 14 residues. Variable domain in full (rest from reference TRBV19 and TRBJ2-2): DGGITQSPKYLFRKEGQNVTLSCEQNLNHDAMYWYRQDPGQGLRLIYYSQIVNDFQKGDIAEGYSVSREKKESFPLTVTSAQKNPTAFYLCASSIVGGTGELFFGEGSRLTVL.

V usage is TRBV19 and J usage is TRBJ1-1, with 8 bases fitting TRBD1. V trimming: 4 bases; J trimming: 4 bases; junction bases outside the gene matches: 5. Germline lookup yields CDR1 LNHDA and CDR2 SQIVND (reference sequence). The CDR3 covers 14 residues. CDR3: CASSTQDRGTEAFF. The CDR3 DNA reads TGTGCCAGTAGTACCCAAGACAGGGGCACTGAAGCTTTCTTT.

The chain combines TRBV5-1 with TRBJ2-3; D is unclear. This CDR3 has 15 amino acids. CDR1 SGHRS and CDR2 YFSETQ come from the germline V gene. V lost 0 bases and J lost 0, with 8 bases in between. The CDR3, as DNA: TGCGCCAGCAGCTTGGCCCAGGCAAGCACAGATACGCAGTATTTT. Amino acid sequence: CASSLAQASTDTQYF.

For the CDR3, the DNA is TGTGCCAGCAGTGCGGACAGGGCCGGGGCCAACGTCCTGACTTTC. Protein sequence: CASSADRAGANVLTF. The rearrangement joins TRBV2 to TRBJ2-6; 8 bases line up with TRBD1. In germline, CDR1 is SNHLY, CDR2 FYNNEI. V was clipped by 4 bases and J by 4 bases; unmatched bases: 3. CDR3 size: 15 residues.

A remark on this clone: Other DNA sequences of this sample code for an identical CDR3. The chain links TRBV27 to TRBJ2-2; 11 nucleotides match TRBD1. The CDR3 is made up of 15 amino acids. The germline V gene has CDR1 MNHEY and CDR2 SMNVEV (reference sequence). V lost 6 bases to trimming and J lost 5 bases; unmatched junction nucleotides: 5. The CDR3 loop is CASRTGTGGTGELFF. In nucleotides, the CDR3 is TGTGCCAGCAGAACCGGGACAGGGGGGACCGGGGAGCTGTTTTTT.

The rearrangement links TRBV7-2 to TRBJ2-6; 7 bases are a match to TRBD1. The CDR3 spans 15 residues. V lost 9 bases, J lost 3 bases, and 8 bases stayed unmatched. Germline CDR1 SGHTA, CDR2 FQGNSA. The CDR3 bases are TGTGCCAGAGACAGGGATGATTTTGGGGCCAACGTCCTGACTTTC. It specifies CARDRDDFGANVLTF.

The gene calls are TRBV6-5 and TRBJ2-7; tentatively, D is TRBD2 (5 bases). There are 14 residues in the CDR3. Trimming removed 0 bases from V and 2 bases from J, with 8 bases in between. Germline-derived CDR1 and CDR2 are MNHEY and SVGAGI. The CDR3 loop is CASSYSGRAYEQYF. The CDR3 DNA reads TGTGCCAGCAGTTACTCGGGGAGAGCCTACGAGCAGTACTTC.

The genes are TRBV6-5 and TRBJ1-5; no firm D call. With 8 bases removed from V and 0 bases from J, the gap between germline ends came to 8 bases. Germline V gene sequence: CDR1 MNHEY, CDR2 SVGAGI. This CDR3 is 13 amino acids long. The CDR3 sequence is CASQQNSNQPQHF. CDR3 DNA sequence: TGTGCCAGCCAACAAAATAGCAATCAGCCCCAGCATTTT.

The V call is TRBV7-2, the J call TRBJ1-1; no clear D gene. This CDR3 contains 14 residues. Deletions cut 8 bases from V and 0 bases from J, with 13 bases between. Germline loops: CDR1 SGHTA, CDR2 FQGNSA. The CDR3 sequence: CASGLLPMNTEAFF. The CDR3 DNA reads TGTGCCAGCGGACTTCTCCCCATGAACACTGAAGCTTTCTTT. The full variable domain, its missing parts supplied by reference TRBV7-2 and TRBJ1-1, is GAGVSQSPSNKVTEKGKDVELRCDPISGHTALYWYRQSLGQGLEFLIYFQGNSAPDKSGLPSDRFSAERTGGSVSTLTIQRTQQEDSAVYLCASGLLPMNTEAFFGQGTRLTVV.

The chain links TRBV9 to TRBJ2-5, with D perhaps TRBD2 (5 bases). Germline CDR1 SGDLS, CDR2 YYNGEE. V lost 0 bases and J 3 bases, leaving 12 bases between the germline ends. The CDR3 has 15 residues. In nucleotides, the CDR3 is TGTGCCAGCAGCGTAGAGGCCACGGGAAAAGAGACCCAGTACTTC. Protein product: CASSVEATGKETQYF.

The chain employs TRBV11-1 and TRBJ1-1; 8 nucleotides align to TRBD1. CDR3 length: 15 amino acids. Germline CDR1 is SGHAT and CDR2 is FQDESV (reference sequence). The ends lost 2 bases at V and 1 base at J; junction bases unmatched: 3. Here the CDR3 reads CASSLRTGRNTEAFF. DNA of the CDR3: TGTGCCAGCAGCTTACGGACAGGGAGGAACACTGAAGCTTTCTTT.

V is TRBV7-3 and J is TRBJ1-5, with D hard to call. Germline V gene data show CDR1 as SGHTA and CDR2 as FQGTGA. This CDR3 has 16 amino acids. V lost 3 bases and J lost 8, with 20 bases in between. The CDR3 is CASSFRTSGRGKPQHF. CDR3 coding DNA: TGTGCCAGCAGCTTTCGTACTAGCGGTCGAGGAAAGCCCCAGCATTTT.

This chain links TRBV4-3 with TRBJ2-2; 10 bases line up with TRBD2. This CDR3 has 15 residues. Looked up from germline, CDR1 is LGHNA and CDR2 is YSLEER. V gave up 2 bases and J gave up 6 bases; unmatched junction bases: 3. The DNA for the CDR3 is TGCGCCAGCAGCCAAATAGCGGGGGGTCCCGGGGAGCTGTTTTTT. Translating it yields CASSQIAGGPGELFF.

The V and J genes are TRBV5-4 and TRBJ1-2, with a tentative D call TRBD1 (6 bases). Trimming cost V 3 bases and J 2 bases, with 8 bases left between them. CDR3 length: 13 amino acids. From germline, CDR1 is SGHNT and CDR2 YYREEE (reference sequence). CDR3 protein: CASSSGQNYGYTF. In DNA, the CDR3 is TGTGCCAGCAGCTCGGGACAAAACTATGGCTACACCTTC.

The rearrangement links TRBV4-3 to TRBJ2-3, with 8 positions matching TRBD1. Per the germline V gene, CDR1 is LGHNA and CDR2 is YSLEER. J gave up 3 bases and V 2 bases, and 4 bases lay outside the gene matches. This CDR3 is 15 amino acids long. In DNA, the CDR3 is TGCGCCAGCAGCCAACAGGGGGCGCGGACAGATACGCAGTATTTT. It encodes CASSQQGARTDTQYF.

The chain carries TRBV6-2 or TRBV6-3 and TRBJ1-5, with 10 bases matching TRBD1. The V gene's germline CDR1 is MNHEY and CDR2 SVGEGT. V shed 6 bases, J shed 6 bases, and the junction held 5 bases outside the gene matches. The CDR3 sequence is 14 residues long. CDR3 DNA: TGTGCCAGCAGCCAGGGACAGGGGTTTCAGCCCCAGCATTTT. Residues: CASSQGQGFQPQHF.

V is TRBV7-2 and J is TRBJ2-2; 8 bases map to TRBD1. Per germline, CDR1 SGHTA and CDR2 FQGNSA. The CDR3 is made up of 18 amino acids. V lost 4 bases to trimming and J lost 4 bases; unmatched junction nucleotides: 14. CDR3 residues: CASSWHRTGTGSTGELFF. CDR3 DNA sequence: TGTGCCAGCAGCTGGCATCGAACCGGGACAGGATCCACCGGGGAGCTGTTTTTT. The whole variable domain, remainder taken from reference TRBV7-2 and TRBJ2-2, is GAGVSQSPSNKVTEKGKDVELRCDPISGHTALYWYRQSLGQGLEFLIYFQGNSAPDKSGLPSDRFSAERTGGSVSTLTIQRTQQEDSAVYLCASSWHRTGTGSTGELFFGEGSRLTVL.

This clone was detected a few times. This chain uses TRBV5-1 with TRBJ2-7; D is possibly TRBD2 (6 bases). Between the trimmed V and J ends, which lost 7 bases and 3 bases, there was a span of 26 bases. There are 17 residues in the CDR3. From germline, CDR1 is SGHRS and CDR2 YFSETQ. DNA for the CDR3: TGCGCCAGCCGGTATGATTCGGGGACTCAATTGGGCTACGAGCAGTACTTC. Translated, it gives CASRYDSGTQLGYEQYF.

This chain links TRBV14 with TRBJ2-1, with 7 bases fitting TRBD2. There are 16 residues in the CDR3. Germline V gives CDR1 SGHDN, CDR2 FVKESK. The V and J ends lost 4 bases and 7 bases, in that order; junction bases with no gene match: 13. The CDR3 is CASSRGRGFRLNEQFF. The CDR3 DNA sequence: TGTGCCAGCAGCCGGGGGAGGGGTTTTCGGTTGAATGAGCAGTTCTTC.

The CDR3 reads CASSPQGQSSYEQYF. The CDR3 nucleotides are TGTGCCAGCTCACCACAGGGACAGAGCTCCTACGAGCAGTACTTC. The rearrangement joins TRBV18 to TRBJ2-7; 7 nucleotides match TRBD1. The V segment lost 1 base and the J segment 0 bases; nucleotides outside the gene matches: 3. Germline V lookup: CDR1 KGHSH, CDR2 LQKENI. The CDR3 is 15 residues long.

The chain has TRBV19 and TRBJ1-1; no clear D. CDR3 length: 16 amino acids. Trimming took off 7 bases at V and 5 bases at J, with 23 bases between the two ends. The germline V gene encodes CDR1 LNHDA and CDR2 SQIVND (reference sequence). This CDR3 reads CASNRWGGRMDTEAFF. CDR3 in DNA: TGTGCCAGTAATAGGTGGGGAGGACGGATGGATACTGAAGCTTTCTTT.

CDR3 bases: TGCGCCAGCAGCCAAGCCTCCCCTCTAGCGGGGGGGCGGGGCACAGATACGCAGTATTTT. It codes for CASSQASPLAGGRGTDTQYF. The V gene is TRBV4-1, the J gene TRBJ2-3; 12 nucleotides match TRBD2. This CDR3 is built from 20 residues. Germline-derived CDR1 and CDR2 are MGHRA and YSYEKL. With V trimmed by 1 base and J by 1 base, 12 bases remained unmatched.

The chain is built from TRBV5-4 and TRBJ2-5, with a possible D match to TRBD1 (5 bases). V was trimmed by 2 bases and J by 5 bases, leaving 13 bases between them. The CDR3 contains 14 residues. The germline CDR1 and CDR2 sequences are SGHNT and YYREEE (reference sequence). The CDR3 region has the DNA TGTGCCAGCAGCTTAAGGGGTGGGTGGGAGACCCAGTACTTC. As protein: CASSLRGGWETQYF.

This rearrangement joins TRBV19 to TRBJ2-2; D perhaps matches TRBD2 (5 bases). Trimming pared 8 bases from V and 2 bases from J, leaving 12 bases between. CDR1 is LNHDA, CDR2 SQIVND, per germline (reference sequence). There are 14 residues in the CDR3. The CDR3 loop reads CASWAGLNTGELFF. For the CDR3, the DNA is TGTGCCAGTTGGGCAGGACTCAACACCGGGGAGCTGTTTTTT.